This T cell receptor (beta chain) comes out of a study of blood T cell repertoires in COVID-19. The data were produced by immunoSEQ multiplex PCR, yet TCRdb's version contains in-frame clones alone and is incomplete. The profile covers about 50,000 clones, with approximately 83% appearing a single time and over 15% taken by the ten largest. In germline, CDR1 is SGHAT, CDR2 FQNNGV. The V gene lost 0 bases and the J gene lost 2 bases, with 10 bases spanning the gap. This CDR3 contains 16 residues. The sequenced sample consisted of peripheral blood. This TCR came from a man aged 35-49 years with acute or convalescent COVID-19. The chain combines TRBV11-2 with TRBJ2-2; no reliable D call. The CDR3: CASSLDPFSNTGELFF. The CDR3 nucleotides are TGTGCCAGCAGCTTAGACCCTTTCTCCAACACCGGGGAGCTGTTTTTT.